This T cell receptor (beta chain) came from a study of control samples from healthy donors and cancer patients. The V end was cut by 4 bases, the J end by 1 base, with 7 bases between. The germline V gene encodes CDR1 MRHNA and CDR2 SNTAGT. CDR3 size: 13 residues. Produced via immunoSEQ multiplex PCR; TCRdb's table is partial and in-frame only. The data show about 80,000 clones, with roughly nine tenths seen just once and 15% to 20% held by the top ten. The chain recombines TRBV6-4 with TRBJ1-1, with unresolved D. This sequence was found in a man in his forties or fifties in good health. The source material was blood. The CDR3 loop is CASSAFENTEAFF. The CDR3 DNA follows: TGTGCCAGCAGTGCTTTCGAGAACACTGAAGCTTTCTTT.